Presented here are 32 T cell receptor beta chains from one specimen sequenced in a study of cytomegalovirus exposure and HLA in healthy donors. Researchers ran the PCR with 60 Vbeta and 13 Jbeta primers. Only in-frame clones appear in the TCRdb table, and some are missing; sequencing was by immunoSEQ multiplex PCR. The sample records about 160,000 clones, approximately 88% being singletons. Specimen: PBMCs. The receptors come from a boy under 10 years old in good health and CMV-seronegative.

The V and J genes are TRBV7-9 and TRBJ2-1; 7 bases are a match to TRBD2. This CDR3 spans 15 amino acids. Germline CDR1 SEHNR, CDR2 FQNEAQ (reference sequence). The junction had 11 bases not matched to a gene; V was cut back by 5 bases and J by 7 bases. CDR3 sequence reads: CASSLAGDYKNEQFF. For the CDR3, the DNA is TGTGCCAGCAGCCTTGCGGGGGACTATAAAAATGAGCAGTTCTTC.

The chain is built from TRBV27 and TRBJ1-6, with 7 bases fitting TRBD1. V was clipped by 8 bases and J by 6 bases; unmatched bases: 10. The CDR3 contains 15 residues. Germline values: CDR1 MNHEY, CDR2 SMNVEV (reference sequence). CDR3 in DNA: TGTGCCAGCGGACTAGCGGGACAGCCTAATTCACCCCTCCACTTT. Its translation: CASGLAGQPNSPLHF.

This clone has only one observation. Written as DNA, the CDR3 is TGTGCCAGCTACCAATCGGCAGGGGTCAACACCGGGGAGCTGTTTTTT. Its translation is CASYQSAGVNTGELFF. V gene TRBV28 combines with J gene TRBJ2-2; weak D call: TRBD1 (6 bases). Germline V gene lookup returns CDR1 MDHEN and CDR2 SYDVKM. CDR3 length: 16 residues. V lost 8 bases and J lost 2, with 18 bases in between. The full variable domain, its missing parts supplied by reference TRBV28 and TRBJ2-2, is DVKVTQSSRYLVKRTGEKVFLECVQDMDHENMFWYRQDPGLGLRLIYFSYDVKMKEKGDIPEGYSVSREKKERFSLILESASTNQTSMYLCASYQSAGVNTGELFFGEGSRLTVL.

V usage is TRBV6-5 and J usage is TRBJ2-7, with 7 bases fitting TRBD1. The CDR3 sequence is 15 residues long. The ends lost 9 bases at V and 7 bases at J; junction bases unmatched: 18. The germline V gene encodes CDR1 MNHEY and CDR2 SVGAGI. This CDR3 reads CASSSTGTALWEQYF. The CDR3, as DNA: TGTGCCAGTTCATCAACCGGGACAGCCCTTTGGGAGCAGTACTTC.

The chain is built from TRBV18 and TRBJ2-7, with 7 bases aligning to TRBD1. The J segment lost 5 bases and the V segment lost 2 bases, leaving 6 bases of the junction unmatched. In germline, CDR1 is KGHSH, CDR2 LQKENI. The CDR3 has 14 residues. CDR3 protein: CASSPNRGGHEQYF. CDR3 DNA sequence: TGTGCCAGCTCACCAAACAGGGGCGGCCACGAGCAGTACTTC.

V gene TRBV12-5 combines with J gene TRBJ1-2; 9 bases are a match to TRBD1. The V segment lost 4 bases and the J segment 3 bases; nucleotides outside the gene matches: 6. CDR3 length: 15 residues. CDR1 and CDR2 (germline): LGHNT, FRNRAP. CDR3 nucleotide sequence: TGTGCTAGTGGTTCTCCGGGACAGGGCCACTATGGCTACACCTTC. Translation: CASGSPGQGHYGYTF.

The V and J genes are TRBV4-1 and TRBJ2-2; 9 bases align to TRBD2. CDR3 size: 14 residues. Trimming removed 8 bases from V and 7 bases from J; junction bases left unmatched: 8. Germline V gene sequence: CDR1 MGHRA, CDR2 YSYEKL. The CDR3 is CASGGRALGGELFF. CDR3 DNA sequence: TGCGCCAGCGGCGGGAGGGCCTTGGGCGGGGAGCTGTTTTTT.

The V and J genes are TRBV7-2 and TRBJ2-7, with 7 positions matching TRBD2. The germline V gene has CDR1 SGHTA and CDR2 FQGNSA. The V and J ends lost 1 base and 3 bases, in that order; junction bases with no gene match: 6. The CDR3 runs to 15 residues. CDR3 sequence: CASSLVGREYYEQYF. In DNA, the CDR3 is TGTGCCAGCAGCTTAGTGGGGCGGGAGTACTACGAGCAGTACTTC. Combining the CDR3 with reference TRBV7-2 and TRBJ2-7 gives the whole variable domain GAGVSQSPSNKVTEKGKDVELRCDPISGHTALYWYRQSLGQGLEFLIYFQGNSAPDKSGLPSDRFSAERTGGSVSTLTIQRTQQEDSAVYLCASSLVGREYYEQYFGPGTRLTVT.

The CDR3 DNA follows: TGCGCCAGCAGCCAGAGCGCACTCAGCACTGAAGCTTTCTTT. Amino acid sequence: CASSQSALSTEAFF. The chain employs TRBV4-1 and TRBJ1-1; D gene unclear. The CDR3 covers 14 residues. In germline, CDR1 is MGHRA, CDR2 YSYEKL. Trimming stripped 3 bases from V and 4 bases from J, with 12 bases between.

The chain combines TRBV29-1 with TRBJ1-1, with 7 bases matching TRBD1. In germline, CDR1 is SQVTM, CDR2 ANQGSEA. The CDR3 is 15 amino acids. Losses at the gene ends were 1 base for V and 5 bases for J; bases not matched to a gene: 10. CDR3 nucleotides: TGCAGCGTTGAAGCATCTAGGGGGCGTGGGACTGAAGCTTTCTTT. Protein sequence: CSVEASRGRGTEAFF.

V usage is TRBV11-2 and J usage is TRBJ1-4, with 8 bases aligning to TRBD1. J gave up 5 bases and V 0 bases, and 5 bases lay outside the gene matches. The CDR3 covers 16 residues. Germline loops: CDR1 SGHAT, CDR2 FQNNGV. The CDR3 loop reads CASSLDHRGGNEKLFF. The CDR3 DNA reads TGTGCCAGCAGCTTAGACCACAGGGGGGGGAATGAAAAACTGTTTTTT.

V and J are TRBV9 and TRBJ2-1; D is unresolved. This CDR3 contains 13 residues. Germline V CDR1 and CDR2: SGDLS, YYNGEE. V shed 0 bases and J shed 5 bases, with 6 bases lying between them. The CDR3 DNA is TGTGCCAGCAGCGTAGCTACTCACAATGAGCAGTTCTTC. Translating gives CASSVATHNEQFF.

The chain has TRBV2 and TRBJ1-2, with a weak D call TRBD1 (5 bases). Trimming cost V 6 bases and J 8 bases, with 16 bases left between them. CDR3 length equals 13 residues. CDR1 and CDR2 (germline): SNHLY, FYNNEI. In nucleotides, the CDR3 is TGTGCCAGCAGGACAGACGGGCCTAAAGGCTACACCTTC. Encoded protein: CASRTDGPKGYTF.

V usage is TRBV4-1 and J usage is TRBJ2-3, with D uncertain. The CDR3 consists of 13 residues. With 3 bases removed from V and 3 bases from J, the gap between germline ends came to 7 bases. Germline values: CDR1 MGHRA, CDR2 YSYEKL. The CDR3 is CASSQSLTDTQYF. The CDR3 DNA follows: TGCGCCAGCAGCCAGAGCTTGACAGATACGCAGTATTTT.

This clone was picked up one time. V and J are TRBV27 and TRBJ2-4, with TRBD1 as a possible D gene (6 bases). The CDR3 totals 17 residues. Germline V gene data show CDR1 as MNHEY and CDR2 as SMNVEV (reference sequence). Trimming took off 4 bases at V and 2 bases at J, with 18 bases between the two ends. Written as DNA, the CDR3 is TGTGCCAGCAGTTCTTACCGTGGACAGTATACCAAAAACATTCAGTACTTC. Encoded protein: CASSSYRGQYTKNIQYF.

The chain combines TRBV23-1 with TRBJ1-3; TRBD1 is a possible D gene (6 bases). TRBV23-1 is assigned to the ORF class and has an uncertain function. The CDR3 sequence is 15 residues long. V lost 9 bases to trimming and J lost 0 bases, with 15 bases between them. The CDR3 protein is CARGKGVRSGNTIYF. Here the CDR3 DNA reads TGCGCCAGGGGGAAGGGGGTTCGCTCTGGAAACACCATATATTTT.

This rearrangement joins TRBV18 to TRBJ2-5, with 8 bases that match TRBD1. V was clipped by 3 bases and J by 5 bases; unmatched bases: 5. The CDR3 is 14 residues long. Germline CDR1 KGHSH, CDR2 LQKENI. The CDR3 DNA reads as TGTGCCAGCTCACCCAGGGGGCTCGGTGAGACCCAGTACTTC. This encodes CASSPRGLGETQYF.

The gene calls are TRBV5-4 and TRBJ2-1; 10 nucleotides match TRBD2. V trimming: 6 bases; J trimming: 4 bases; junction bases outside the gene matches: 7. Germline V gene sequence: CDR1 SGHNT, CDR2 YYREEE (reference sequence). The CDR3 is made up of 15 amino acids. The CDR3 region has the DNA TGTGCCAGCACAAGTAGCGGGAGGACTTACAATGAGCAGTTCTTC. This codes for CASTSSGRTYNEQFF.

There are a few counts of this clone. V and J are TRBV21-1 and TRBJ2-7; the table's D gene call, TRBD1, was not cross checked with the DNA. TRBV21-1 is noted as a pseudogene. CDR3 length: 16 amino acids. The CDR3, as DNA: TGTGCCAGCAGCAGGGGGACAGCCGGCGGCTCCTACGAGCAGTACTTC. It specifies CASSRGTAGGSYEQYF.

The chain joins TRBV10-3 to TRBJ2-7; 13 nucleotides match TRBD2. In germline, CDR1 is ENHRY, CDR2 SYGVKD. The CDR3 consists of 17 residues. Trimming took 0 bases from V and 5 from J; bases not matched to a gene: 7. The DNA of the CDR3 is TGTGCCATCAGTGAGTCTGGGACTAGCGGGAAGCCCCACGAGCAGTACTTC. Its protein product is CAISESGTSGKPHEQYF.

This sequence joins TRBV12-5 and TRBJ2-3, with 10 bases lining up with TRBD1. The V gene's germline CDR1 is LGHNT and CDR2 FRNRAP. V lost 5 bases to trimming and J lost 5 bases; unmatched junction nucleotides: 10. This CDR3 comprises 16 residues. CDR3 DNA: TGTGCTAGTGGTACATCCGGGACAGGGGCCGTAGATACGCAGTATTTT. Amino acids: CASGTSGTGAVDTQYF. The full variable domain, completed using reference TRBV12-5 and TRBJ2-3, is DARVTQTPRHKVTEMGQEVTMRCQPILGHNTVFWYRQTMMQGLELLAYFRNRAPLDDSGMPKDRFSAEMPDATLATLKIQPSEPRDSAVYFCASGTSGTGAVDTQYFGPGTRLTVL.

The rearrangement uses TRBV29-1 and TRBJ2-1; 10 bases align to TRBD2. Germline V CDR1 and CDR2: SQVTM, ANQGSEA. The CDR3 has 15 residues. The ends lost 5 bases at V and 4 bases at J; junction bases unmatched: 8. CDR3 DNA: TGCAGCGTTACGATAGCGGGAGGCCCATACAATGAGCAGTTCTTC. This codes for CSVTIAGGPYNEQFF.

This chain uses TRBV9 with TRBJ1-4; TRBD1 agrees at 8 bases. The CDR3 contains 15 residues. The V and J ends lost 3 bases and 6 bases, in that order; junction bases with no gene match: 7. Germline assignment: CDR1 SGDLS and CDR2 YYNGEE. CDR3 loop: CASSELDRAYEKLFF. The CDR3 DNA reads TGTGCCAGCAGCGAGCTGGACAGGGCATATGAAAAACTGTTTTTT.

The rearrangement uses TRBV4-1 and TRBJ2-1, with D possibly TRBD1 on 6 matching bases. The germline CDR1 and CDR2 sequences are MGHRA and YSYEKL. The CDR3 totals 18 residues. V lost 0 bases and J 7 bases, leaving 22 bases between the germline ends. CDR3 region: CASSQEKGVGTRDNEQFF. DNA for the CDR3: TGCGCCAGCAGCCAAGAGAAGGGGGTCGGGACAAGGGATAATGAGCAGTTCTTC.

The chain's CDR3 is CASSYGGERGVNEQFF. CDR3 in DNA: TGTGCCAGCAGTTACGGGGGCGAGAGGGGAGTTAATGAGCAGTTCTTC. The chain uses TRBV6-6 and TRBJ2-1; weak D call: TRBD1 (6 bases). The CDR3 covers 16 residues. From germline, CDR1 is MNHNY and CDR2 SVGAGI (reference sequence). Trimming pared 2 bases from V and 7 bases from J, leaving 18 bases between.

This clone is a singleton in its sample. The chain has TRBV7-9 and TRBJ2-7, with TRBD1 matching over 7 bases. CDR1 and CDR2 (germline): SEHNR, FQNEAQ (reference sequence). Germline trimming cut 5 bases from V and 0 bases from J; bases unmatched to any gene: 4. The CDR3 consists of 14 residues. The CDR3 protein is CASSGRTGSYEQYF. The CDR3 bases are TGTGCCAGCAGCGGACGGACAGGCTCCTACGAGCAGTACTTC.

The chain is built from TRBV4-1 and TRBJ2-5, with D maybe TRBD1 (5 bases). This CDR3 has 13 amino acids. Germline CDR1 MGHRA, CDR2 YSYEKL. Deletions cut 4 bases from V and 2 bases from J, with 8 bases between. Written as DNA, the CDR3 is TGCGCCAGCAGCCCCCAGGGACAAGAGACCCAGTACTTC. Its translation: CASSPQGQETQYF.

The genes are TRBV2 and TRBJ1-1, with a possible D match to TRBD1 (5 bases). This CDR3 is 14 amino acids long. V was clipped by 4 bases and J by 3 bases, with 12 bases between them. CDR1 is SNHLY and CDR2 is FYNNEI in the germline V gene. The CDR3 reads CASSVLGVDTEAFF. DNA for the CDR3: TGTGCCAGCAGTGTGTTAGGGGTTGACACTGAAGCTTTCTTT.

This chain uses TRBV28 with TRBJ1-2; TRBD1 aligns across 8 bases. The J segment lost 4 bases and the V segment lost 5 bases, leaving 3 bases of the junction unmatched. This CDR3 has 13 residues. Germline CDR1 is MDHEN and CDR2 is SYDVKM. DNA of the CDR3: TGTGCCAGCAGTCCACAGGGGGGCTATGGCTACACCTTC. Its protein product is CASSPQGGYGYTF.

The J gene is TRBJ1-2, the V gene TRBV7-3, with D perhaps TRBD1 (6 bases). Germline-derived CDR1 and CDR2 are SGHTA and FQGTGA. The germline V and J ends were trimmed by 6 bases and 4 bases, with 15 bases remaining between them. This CDR3 region has 14 residues. In nucleotides, the CDR3 is TGTGCCAGCAGGTCCCGACAGGACATCTATGGCTACACCTTC. This sequence encodes CASRSRQDIYGYTF. The full variable domain, in which reference TRBV7-3 and TRBJ1-2 provide the parts outside the CDR3, is GAGVSQTPSNKVTEKGKYVELRCDPISGHTALYWYRQSLGQGPEFLIYFQGTGAADDSGLPNDRFFAVRPEGSVSTLKIQRTERGDSAVYLCASRSRQDIYGYTFGSGTRLTVV.

The chain links TRBV7-2 to TRBJ2-1; TRBD2 matches at 10 bases. The CDR3 loop spans 19 amino acids. V lost 1 base to trimming and J lost 0 bases; unmatched junction nucleotides: 9. Looked up from germline, CDR1 is SGHTA and CDR2 is FQGNSA. The CDR3 DNA reads as TGTGCCAGCAGCTTAGGCCGACCGGGACTAGCGAGCTCCTACAATGAGCAGTTCTTC. Its translation is CASSLGRPGLASSYNEQFF.

This chain links TRBV6-1 with TRBJ1-2; D possibly corresponds to TRBD1 (6 bases). Germline CDR1 and CDR2: MNHNS and SASEGT. This CDR3 region has 15 residues. V shed 5 bases and J shed 0 bases, with 13 bases lying between them. CDR3 DNA: TGTGCCAGCAGTTTAGACAGGACGTCTAACTATGGCTACACCTTC. Encoded protein: CASSLDRTSNYGYTF.